This T cell receptor beta chain comes out of a study of blood T cells in healthy people across ages. The second PCR ran about 6 to 11 cycles with a sample-barcoded 5' primer and J-beta primers. TCRdb ran MiXCR on the 5' RACE reads and lists one entry per CDR3 protein. The table has about 1.6 million distinct CDR3 sequences, about 32% seen once. V gave up 6 bases and J gave up 6 bases; unmatched junction bases: 7. Germline-derived CDR1 and CDR2 are KGHDR and SFDVKD. The CDR3 runs to 14 residues. This clonotype was counted a few times. The donors, healthy Caucasians from Russia, were aged 6 to 90. This rearrangement joins TRBV24-1 to TRBJ2-1; 7 bases line up with TRBD1. The sequence came from a woman aged 30 to 39 in good health. Sample: blood. Written as DNA, the CDR3 is TGTGCCACCAGTCTAGGACACAGGGGCAATGAGCAGTTCTTC. Amino acid sequence: CATSLGHRGNEQFF.